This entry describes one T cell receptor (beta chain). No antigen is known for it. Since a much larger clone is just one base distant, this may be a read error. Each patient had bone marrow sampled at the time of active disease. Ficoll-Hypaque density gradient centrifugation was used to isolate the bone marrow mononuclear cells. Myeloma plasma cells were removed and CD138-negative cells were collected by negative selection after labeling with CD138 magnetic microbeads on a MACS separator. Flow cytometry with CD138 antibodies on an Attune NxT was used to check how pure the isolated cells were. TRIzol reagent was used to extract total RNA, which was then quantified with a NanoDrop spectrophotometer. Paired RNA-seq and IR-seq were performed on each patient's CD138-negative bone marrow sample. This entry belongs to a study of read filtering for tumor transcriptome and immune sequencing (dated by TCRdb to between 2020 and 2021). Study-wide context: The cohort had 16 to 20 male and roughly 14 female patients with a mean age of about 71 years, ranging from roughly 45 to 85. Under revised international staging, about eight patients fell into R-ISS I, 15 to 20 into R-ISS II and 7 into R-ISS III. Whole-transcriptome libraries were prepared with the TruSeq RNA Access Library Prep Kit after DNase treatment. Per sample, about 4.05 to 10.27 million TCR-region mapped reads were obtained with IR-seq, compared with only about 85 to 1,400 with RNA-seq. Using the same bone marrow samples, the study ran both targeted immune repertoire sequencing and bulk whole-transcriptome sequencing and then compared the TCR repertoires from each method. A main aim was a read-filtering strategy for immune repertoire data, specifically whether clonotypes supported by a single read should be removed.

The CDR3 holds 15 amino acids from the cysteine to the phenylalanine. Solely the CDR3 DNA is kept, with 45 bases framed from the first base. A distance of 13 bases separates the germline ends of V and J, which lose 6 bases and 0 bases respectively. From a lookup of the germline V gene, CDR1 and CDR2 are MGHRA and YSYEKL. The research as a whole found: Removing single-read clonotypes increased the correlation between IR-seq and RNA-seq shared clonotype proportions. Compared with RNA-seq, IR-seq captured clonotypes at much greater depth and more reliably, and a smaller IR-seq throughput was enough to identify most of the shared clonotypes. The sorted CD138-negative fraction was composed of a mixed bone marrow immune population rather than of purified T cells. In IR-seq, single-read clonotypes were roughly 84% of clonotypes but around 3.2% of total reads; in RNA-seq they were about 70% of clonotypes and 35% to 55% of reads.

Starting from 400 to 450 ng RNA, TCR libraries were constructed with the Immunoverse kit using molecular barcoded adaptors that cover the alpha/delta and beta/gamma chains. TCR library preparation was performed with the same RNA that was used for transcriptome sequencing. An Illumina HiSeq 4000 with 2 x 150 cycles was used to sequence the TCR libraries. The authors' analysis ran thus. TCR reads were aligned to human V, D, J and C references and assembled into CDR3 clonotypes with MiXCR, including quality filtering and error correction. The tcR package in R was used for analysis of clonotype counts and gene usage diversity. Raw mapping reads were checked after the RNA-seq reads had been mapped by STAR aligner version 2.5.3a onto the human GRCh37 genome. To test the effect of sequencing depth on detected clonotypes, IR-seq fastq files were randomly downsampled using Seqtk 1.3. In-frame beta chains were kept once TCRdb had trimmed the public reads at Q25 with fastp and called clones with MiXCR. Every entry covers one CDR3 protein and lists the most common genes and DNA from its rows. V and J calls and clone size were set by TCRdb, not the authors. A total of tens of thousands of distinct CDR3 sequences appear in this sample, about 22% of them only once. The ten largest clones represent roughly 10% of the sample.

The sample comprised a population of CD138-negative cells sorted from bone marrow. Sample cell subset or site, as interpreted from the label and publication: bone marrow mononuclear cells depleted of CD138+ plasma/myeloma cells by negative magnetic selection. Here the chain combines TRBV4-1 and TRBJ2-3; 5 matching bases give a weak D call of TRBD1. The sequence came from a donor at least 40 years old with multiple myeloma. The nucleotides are TGCGCCAGCAGGCCTGCAGGGCCTAGCACAGATACGCAGTATTTT. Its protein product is CASRPAGPSTDTQYF.